This entry features one T cell receptor beta chain sequence. The clone's antigen remains unknown. There are no base qualities to consult, and no much larger clone falls within one base. This record belongs to a study of cytomegalovirus exposure and HLA in healthy donors (dated by TCRdb to between 2016 and 2019). Regarding the research as a whole: According to an earlier analysis of 587 of the donors, 150 million to 200 million T cells yielded 117 million unique TCR beta sequences and approximately 300 Gb of sequence data. An earlier analysis of 587 of the donors used high-throughput TCR beta sequencing to judge whether each TCR beta V gene segment behaved as functional or pseudogenic. In the later analysis, no new phenotypic data were used to find candidate immune exposures; instead, reliance was placed on TCR beta sequences and their occurrence across donors. Among roughly 400 genotyped donors of the cohort, an average of about 240,000 unique TCR beta nucleotide sequences were sequenced per donor, about a sixth of them non-productive. HLA typing included class I and class II loci at four-digit resolution. Donor age, sex, ethnicity and CMV serostatus were compiled together with the repertoire data. A separate validation cohort of more than 100 different subjects was used in addition to the roughly 700-subject first cohort. To study patterns of TCR occurrence, a later analysis re-analyzed previously published TCR beta repertoires from under 750 donors and added high-resolution HLA genotyping. Because of strong linkage in the cohort, roughly five DR-DQ haplotypes were treated as single units for association and clustering. A later genetic analysis used genome-wide SNP genotypes for about 65% of the 666 donors, treating that subset as a discovery cohort. The T cell repertoires of 670 or so subjects were profiled by immunosequencing and related to cytomegalovirus serostatus. Every discovery cohort repertoire had been produced on one sequencing platform. The aim of the study was to test whether cataloging public T cell receptors could identify signatures of past pathogen exposure. To predict cytomegalovirus infection status, the study brought together high-throughput TCR immunosequencing, statistical association of individual TCRs with disease status, and machine learning. Of the roughly 400 genotyped donors, over 70% fell in the genetic ancestry cluster associated with self-reported Caucasian donors. Typing coverage differed by locus: A, B, C, DRB1 and DQB1 were typed in roughly 629-630 donors, DQA1 in roughly 510, DPA1 in 600 to 610, and DPB1 in 400 to 490. An early release covering roughly 580 HLA-typed donors comprised approximately 300 gigabases of sequencing data and tens of millions of unique TCR sequences. Broader findings and caveats from the paper: Because HLA typing was unavailable for some donors at each locus, only the typed subset was used in association tests. When HLA alleles, especially DR and DQ, strongly co-occurred, TCR associations were difficult to assign to individual alleles. Compared with equally common non-associated chains, HLA-associated TCR beta chains in a later analysis were more clonally expanded and had lower generation probabilities. A further reported finding was that TCR beta sequences accurately predicted the HLA-A and HLA-B alleles for most subjects in the first cohort. Compared with the approximately 670-donor mean, donors in an Asian-associated ancestry cluster had fewer N-insertions in productive TCRs, according to a later genetic analysis. According to a later analysis, most CMV-associated TCR beta chains appeared to be HLA-restricted, and the HLA associations seemed to be driven largely by CMV exposure. A later analysis associated 16,951 TCR beta sequences with specific HLA alleles at a false discovery rate of 0.05. In a later genetic analysis, a missense DCLRE1C variant was associated with V-gene and J-gene trimming of TCR beta chains, and the association was replicated in an independent cohort. Because counts were too low, seventeen rarely observed V segments, including chromosome 9 orphons, were left out of the earlier analysis of roughly 600 of the donors. The sequencing pipeline was judged likely to have produced a cluster of highly shared sequence variants as a technical artifact. In the study, roughly 160 TCR beta chains were listed as associated with cytomegalovirus. Linkage disequilibrium might explain the correlated functional status among segregating V segments, but an unknown experimental factor could not be excluded. While some public TCRs were present in many individuals, most TCR sequences turned up only very rarely across donors. Only TCR beta chains were sequenced in this cohort, and the absence of alpha or paired-chain data limited detectable features. In an earlier analysis of over 550 of the donors, most TCR beta V segments were observed in productive rearrangements about 87% or about 30% of the time, broadly matching IMGT annotations. The 87-base-pair reads could not distinguish some IMGT-functional V segments, including TRBV6-2 and TRBV6-3, so those segments were excluded. A later analysis reported that several top co-occurrence clusters appeared linked to parvovirus B19, influenza, CMV and Epstein-Barr virus. A later analysis found that TCR association rates varied across HLA loci, with DRB1 alleles showing the most associated TCRs and HLA-C alleles the fewest. The classifier was reported to diagnose cytomegalovirus status with high specificity and sensitivity in both the original cohort and the validation cohort. The presence/absence analyses assumed that sequencing depth was roughly uniform across donors, and that assumption may not be true. According to the authors, the approach could potentially be generalized to other disease states and immunological phenotypes. Three of the identified cytomegalovirus-associated TCR beta chains were confirmed in vitro to be specific for cytomegalovirus antigens. CMV serostatus was the only immune exposure information available for the cohort.

In total, roughly 710 healthy bone marrow donors made up the cohort. All cohort members were sampled while nominally healthy, although unrecorded immune exposures were likely present. The donor was CMV seropositive and belonged to the group of over 250 seropositive cohort members. Each donor provided a peripheral blood sample, and peripheral blood mononuclear cells were used for TCR beta sequencing. Genomic DNA was extracted from the blood cell samples with the Qiagen DNeasy Blood Extraction Kit. According to the germline V gene, CDR1 reads SGHRS and CDR2 reads YFSETQ. The CDR3 spans 17 residues, from the cysteine through the phenylalanine. Of the read, only the CDR3 DNA is kept; its 51 bases are in frame from base 1. The junction carries 17 bases between V and J, which are trimmed by 2 bases and 2 bases respectively. To prepare the library, the immunoSEQ multiplex PCR assay was applied. For the multiplex PCR, a mixture combining 60 forward primers for TCR Vbeta segments and 13 reverse primers for TCR Jbeta segments was used. The CDR3 region of rearranged TCR beta genes was amplified from genomic DNA with a multiplex PCR assay. The Illumina HiSeq System was used to sequence the amplified TCR beta libraries as 87-base-pair reads. The study's processing was this. A later analysis counted about 80 million unique TCR beta chains across the 666 repertoires, and around 12 million of these chains were shared by at least two donors. Raw reads were error-corrected and collapsed into unique sequences with a nearest-neighbor algorithm that merged closely related sequences to remove PCR and sequencing errors. Alignment of CDR3 sequences to IMGT reference sequences was used to assign V, D and J gene segments. For a sequence to be retained, at least a six-nucleotide match to both a V gene segment and a J gene segment was required. Rearrangements were called productive when the CDR3 lacked stop codons and stayed in frame with V and J; all others were non-productive. Following IMGT convention, CDR3 was defined as the stretch from the second conserved V-encoded cysteine up to the conserved J-encoded phenylalanine. The earlier analysis of about 610 of the donors excluded sequences that lacked an unambiguous match to a single V gene segment. In an earlier analysis of around 600 of the donors, V segments were called functional above 56.7% productive rearrangements and were called segregating when the between-donor standard deviation exceeded 5%. To diagnose cytomegalovirus status from the catalog of TCR beta chain sequences, a statistical classification framework was built. A later analysis assigned V and J genes by comparing TCR nucleotide sequences with IMGT/GENE-DB human TR gene sequences. A later analysis assigned CDR3 sequences and most-parsimonious VDJ recombination scenarios with the TCRdist pipeline. In a later analysis, every TCR beta chain was defined by the combination of its CDR3 amino acid sequence and its V-gene family, and reads without a unique V-gene family were dropped. A later analysis removed 592 highly shared, low-generation-probability nucleotide sequences to deal with suspected cross-contamination and a sequencing artifact. In a later analysis, a clonal expansion index was calculated for each public chain from normalized within-repertoire ranks of inferred template counts. Generation probabilities in a later analysis came from a VDJ recombination model fitted to out-of-frame rearrangements, and those results were checked against IGoR. In a later analysis, TCR-TCR, TCR-HLA and TCR-CMV co-occurrence was scored with hypergeometric tests, and a repertoire-size bias correction was applied to TCR pairs. A later analysis estimated false discovery rates by permuting HLA or CMV assignments 20 times. In a later analysis, co-occurring TCRs were grouped with DBSCAN, and TCRdist sequence similarity was added when clustering was performed within HLA-allele-positive subsets. Co-occurrence clustering excluded repertoires with fewer than 30,000 or more than 120,000 public chains, plus five with anomalous nucleotide sharing. TCRdb provides this immuneACCESS table in a form limited to in-frame rearrangements. Some clones are lacking; in checked studies, under half of them reflect an unresolved V gene, and why the rest are absent is not known. V and J calls and clone size come straight from that table; D and trimming were deduced from the DNA. Present in this sample are under 200,000 clones, 84% of which were seen just once. Roughly 6.7% of the sample lies in the top ten.

The specimen sequenced was PBMCs. This chain joins TRBV5-1 to TRBJ1-3; D gene: possibly TRBD1, on 5 matching bases. This TCR was sampled from a man between 45 and 60 years old in good health and CMV-seropositive. In nucleotides, the sequence is TGCGCCAGCAGCTTCGGGCCACAGGCTGCGCCTGGAAACACCATATATTTT. It codes for CASSFGPQAAPGNTIYF.